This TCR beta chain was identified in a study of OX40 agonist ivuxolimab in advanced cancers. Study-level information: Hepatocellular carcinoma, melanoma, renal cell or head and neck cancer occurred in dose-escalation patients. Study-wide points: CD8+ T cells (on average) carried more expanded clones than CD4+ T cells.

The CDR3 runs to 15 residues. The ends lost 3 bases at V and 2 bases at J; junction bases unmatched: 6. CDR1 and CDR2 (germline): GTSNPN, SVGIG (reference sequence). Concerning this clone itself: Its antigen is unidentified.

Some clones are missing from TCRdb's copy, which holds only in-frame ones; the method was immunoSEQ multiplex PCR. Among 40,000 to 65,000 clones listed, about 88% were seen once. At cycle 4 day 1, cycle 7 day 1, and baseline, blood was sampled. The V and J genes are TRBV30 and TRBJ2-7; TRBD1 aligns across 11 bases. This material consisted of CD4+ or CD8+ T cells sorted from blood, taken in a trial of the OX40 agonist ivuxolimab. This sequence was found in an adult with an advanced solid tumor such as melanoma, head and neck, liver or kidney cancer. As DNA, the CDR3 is TGTGCCTGGAGGACGGACAGGGGGCGCCCCTACGAGCAGTACTTC. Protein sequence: CAWRTDRGRPYEQYF.